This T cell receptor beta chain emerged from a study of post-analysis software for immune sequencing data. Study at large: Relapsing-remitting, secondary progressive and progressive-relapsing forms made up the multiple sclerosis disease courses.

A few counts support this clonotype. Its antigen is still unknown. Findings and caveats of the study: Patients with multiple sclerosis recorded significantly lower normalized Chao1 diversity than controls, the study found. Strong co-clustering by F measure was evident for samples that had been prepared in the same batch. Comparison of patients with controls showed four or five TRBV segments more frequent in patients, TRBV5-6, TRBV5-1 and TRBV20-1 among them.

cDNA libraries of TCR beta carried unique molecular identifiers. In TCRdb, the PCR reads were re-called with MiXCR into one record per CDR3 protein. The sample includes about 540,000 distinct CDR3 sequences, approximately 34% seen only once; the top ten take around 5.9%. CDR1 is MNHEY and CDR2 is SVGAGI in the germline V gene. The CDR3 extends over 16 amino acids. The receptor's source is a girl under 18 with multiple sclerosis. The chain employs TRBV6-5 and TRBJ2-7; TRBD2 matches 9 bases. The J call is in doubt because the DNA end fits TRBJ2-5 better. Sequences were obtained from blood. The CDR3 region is CASSYVFRTSAETQYF. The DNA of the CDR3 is TGTGCCAGCAGTTACGTGTTCCGGACTAGCGCGGAGACCCAGTACTTC.